This T cell receptor (beta chain) was documented in a study of shared clonotypes between healthy human individuals. Each of the donors was a healthy adult who was HIV-negative and had not had a recent acute infection or vaccination. Every donor, a Caucasian adult, lived in Nashville, Tennessee. The assay was run at deep level. Using immunoSEQ multiplex PCR, the repertoire was profiled, and TCRdb retains in-frame clones only, with some absent. The table lists a few million clones, around 95% of them singletons, with 0.13% in the top ten. Notes on this clone: At the DNA level, this CDR3 is encoded by other sequences in the same sample as well.

Sequenced input: naive CD4+ T cells sorted from blood. The subset here: CD45RA+ positively selected. The TCR originated in a man between 18 and 35 years old in good health.

The CDR3 coding sequence is TGTGCCAGCAGCTCCGGACAGCAAGAGACCCAGTACTTC. Protein product: CASSSGQQETQYF. The chain carries TRBV28 and TRBJ2-5; a weak D match, TRBD1 (6 bases). This CDR3 has 13 amino acids. Germline loops: CDR1 MDHEN, CDR2 SYDVKM. Trimming took 6 bases from V and 2 from J, leaving 10 bases between them.